These T cell receptor beta chains were read from a single sample in a study of T cell responses to AZD1222 COVID-19 vaccine. Sequenced by immunoSEQ multiplex PCR; TCRdb stores in-frame clones only, minus some. The repertoire holds 120,000 or so clones, with about 86% as singletons. Material: peripheral blood, obtained 28 days after the second AZD1222 dose. The receptors here all came from an adult who received the AZD1222 COVID-19 vaccine. CDR3s leave out the opening cysteine and the closing phenylalanine or tryptophan.

v_gene | CDR3aa
TRBV19 | ASSIGPSSGNTIY
TRBV7-6 | ASSLDRGNSHEQY
TRBV18 | ASSPPGQGARTDTQY
TRBV11-3 | ASKPGGPLKDEQY
TRBV9 | ASSRTGQVVETQY
TRBV28 | ASSLYGLEQY
TRBV24-1 | ATSDPTRGSYEQY
TRBV11-1 | ASSFAGDEQY
TRBV6-5 | ASSETGALEKLF
TRBV2 | ASSELGGANTQY
TRBV5-1 | ASSWDSYSGNTIY
TRBV7-9 | ASRDNSYEQY
TRBV2 | ASSPQGLSGNTIY
TRBV7-9 | ASSLGVQGLNTEAF
TRBV18 | ASSQGLHSGNTIY
TRBV18 | ASSSLQGSYEQY
TRBV3-1/TRBV3-2 | ASSRQLGQGQEKLF
TRBV25-1 | ASSESPNGIGYT
TRBV4-3 | ASSQDLVGPGTDTQY
TRBV2 | ASRMTSGGWETQY
TRBV28 | ASSLGVTGNTIY
TRBV5-6 | ASRSRDAGETQY
TRBV14 | ASSQDQGLSGGQETQY
TRBV6-6 | ASSYRGDPNQPQH
TRBV3-1/TRBV3-2 | ASSQFFRGGPRETQY
TRBV15 | ATSRVAGSGTDTQY
TRBV6-6 | ASSYSTGGYEQY
TRBV5-3 | ARSPEGRWGEKLF
TRBV6-5 | ASSYGGGTAEAF
TRBV19 | ASSYRANSYEQY
TRBV7-9 | ASRPGRAGVKY
TRBV19 | ASSSDRGTEAF
TRBV9 | ASSVGTWNTEAF
TRBV6-6 | ASHRWGNTEAF
TRBV6-1 | ASSEDTQY
TRBV27 | ASCTDTYNSPLH
TRBV6-5 | ASRGTGMNTEAF
TRBV9 | ASSAVGALGTGELF
TRBV4-1 | ASSQEPGYGYT
TRBV7-3 | ASSQQGARRGTEAF
TRBV3-1/TRBV3-2 | ASSLRTVNNSPLH
TRBV19 | ASSIGRDGNQPQH